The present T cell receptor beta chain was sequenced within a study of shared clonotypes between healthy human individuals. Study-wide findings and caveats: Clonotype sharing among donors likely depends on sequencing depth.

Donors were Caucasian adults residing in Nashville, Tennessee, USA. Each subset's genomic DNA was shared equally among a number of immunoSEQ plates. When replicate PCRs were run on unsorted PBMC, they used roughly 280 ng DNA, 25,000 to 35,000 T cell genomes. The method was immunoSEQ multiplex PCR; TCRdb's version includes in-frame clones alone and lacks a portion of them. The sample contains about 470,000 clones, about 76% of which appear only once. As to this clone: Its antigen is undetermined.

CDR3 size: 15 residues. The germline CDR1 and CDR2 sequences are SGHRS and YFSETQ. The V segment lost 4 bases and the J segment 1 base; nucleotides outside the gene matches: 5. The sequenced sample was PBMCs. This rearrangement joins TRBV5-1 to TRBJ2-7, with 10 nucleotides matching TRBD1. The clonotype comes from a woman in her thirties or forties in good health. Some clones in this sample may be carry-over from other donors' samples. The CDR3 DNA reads TGCGCCAGCAGCCAGGGACAGGGGTTATCCTACGAGCAGTACTTC. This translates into CASSQGQGLSYEQYF.